This T cell receptor (beta chain) stems from a study of blood T cell repertoires in COVID-19. Trimming took off 2 bases at V and 2 bases at J, with 12 bases between the two ends. Germline V CDR1 and CDR2: KGHSH, LQKENI. There are 15 residues in the CDR3. This table comes from immunoSEQ multiplex PCR, and its TCRdb copy is limited to in-frame clones, with some not included. Among 50,000 to 75,000 clones listed, over 85% were seen once. This chain joins TRBV18 and TRBJ2-5, with a weak D call TRBD1 (5 bases). The receptor was isolated from a man between 65 and 85 years old with active COVID-19. Material for sequencing was peripheral blood. As DNA, the CDR3 is TGTGCCAGCTCACCAGGGCAGGGCCCACAAGAGACCCAGTACTTC. As protein: CASSPGQGPQETQYF.